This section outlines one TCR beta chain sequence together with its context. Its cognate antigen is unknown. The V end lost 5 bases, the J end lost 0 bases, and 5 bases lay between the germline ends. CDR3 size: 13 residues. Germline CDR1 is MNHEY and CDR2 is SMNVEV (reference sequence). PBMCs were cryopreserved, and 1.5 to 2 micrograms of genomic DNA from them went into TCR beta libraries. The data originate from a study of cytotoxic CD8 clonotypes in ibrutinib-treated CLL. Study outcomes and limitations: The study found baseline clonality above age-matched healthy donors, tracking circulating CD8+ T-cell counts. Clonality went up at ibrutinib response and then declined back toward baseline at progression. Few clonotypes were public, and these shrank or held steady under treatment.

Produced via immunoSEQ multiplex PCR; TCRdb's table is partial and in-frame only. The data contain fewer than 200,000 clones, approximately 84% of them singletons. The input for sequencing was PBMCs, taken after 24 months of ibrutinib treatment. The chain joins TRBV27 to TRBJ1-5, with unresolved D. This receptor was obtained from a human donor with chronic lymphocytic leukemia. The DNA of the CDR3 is TGTGCCAGCAGTGCCTATAGCAATCAGCCCCAGCATTTT. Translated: CASSAYSNQPQHF.